There are many counts of the clone carrying this T cell receptor beta chain. Time point here: newly diagnosed GD, antithyroid drugs for less than 3 months. RNA from PBMCs was the source of the TCR library. V lost 2 bases to trimming and J lost 10 bases, with 15 bases between them. The CDR3 contains 14 residues. Investigators prepared the TCR beta libraries by applying iRepertoire HTBI primers and Arm-PCR of CDR3 regions. TCRdb re-derived calls from the multiplex PCR reads in MiXCR, one entry per CDR3 protein. The sample lists 500,000 or so distinct CDR3 sequences; about 16% were seen once. This sample stems from a study of regulatory T cells in long-lasting Graves disease. Study-level background: For under 3 months, newly diagnosed Graves' patients had been taking antithyroid drugs.

The same data also contributed to another study, on T cells in Graves' hyperthyroidism and ophthalmopathy.

The source was peripheral blood mononuclear cells (PBMCs), collected at new diagnosis, from a patient treated with antithyroid drugs. The sequence was obtained from a woman aged 40 to 65 with Graves disease. V gene TRBV12-3 or TRBV12-4 combines with J gene TRBJ2-1; D may be TRBD1 (5 bases). CDR3 region: CASSLNGRDSEQFF. The CDR3 DNA sequence: TGTGCCAGCAGTTTAAACGGAAGAGACAGCGAGCAGTTCTTC.